This entry concerns a single T cell receptor (beta chain). Its cognate antigen is unknown. The data are from a study of early stage breast cancer tumors. V was cut by 0 bases and J by 7 bases, with 13 bases left in between. Looked up from germline, CDR1 is LGHNA and CDR2 is YSLEER. The length of the CDR3 is 16 residues. The repertoire was sequenced with immunoSEQ multiplex PCR; TCRdb's copy has only in-frame clones and lacks some. The sample shows roughly 40,000 clones, approximately 72% of them seen only once. General study points: Tumors had approximately 2.5-fold higher T cell density than normal breast. Most shared enriched TCRB sequences were commonly generated ones.

The J gene is TRBJ1-6, the V gene TRBV4-3; D is possibly TRBD1 (6 bases). The clonotype was recovered from a person in their fifties with breast cancer. Sequenced sample: blood. The CDR3: CASSQDRGGGNSPLHF. For the CDR3, the DNA is TGCGCCAGCAGCCAAGATAGGGGGGGAGGGAATTCACCCCTCCACTTT.